What follows is one T cell receptor (beta chain) and its context. Germline CDR1 reads SGHNT; CDR2 reads YENEEA. This CDR3 is 13 amino acids long. V was clipped by 6 bases and J by 0 bases, with 6 bases between them. Profiled with immunoSEQ multiplex PCR; TCRdb holds only in-frame clones, not every one. The table includes tens of thousands of clones, 70% to 90% detected once. This specimen comes from a study of technical replicates of blood from several donors. This chain links TRBV11-3 with TRBJ1-3; TRBD1 might be the D (5 bases). This receptor was taken from a human donor in good health. Some clones in this sample may be carry-over from other donors' samples. The sequenced material came from PBMCs. The CDR3 loop reads CASSDSSGNTIYF. CDR3 in DNA: TGTGCCAGCAGTGACAGCTCTGGAAACACCATATATTTT. Full variable domain (rest looked up from reference TRBV11-3 and TRBJ1-3): EAGVVQSPRYKIIEKKQPVAFWCNPISGHNTLYWYLQNLGQGPELLIRYENEEAVDDSQLPKDRFSAERLKGVDSTLKIQPAELGDSAVYLCASSDSSGNTIYFGEGSWLTVV.